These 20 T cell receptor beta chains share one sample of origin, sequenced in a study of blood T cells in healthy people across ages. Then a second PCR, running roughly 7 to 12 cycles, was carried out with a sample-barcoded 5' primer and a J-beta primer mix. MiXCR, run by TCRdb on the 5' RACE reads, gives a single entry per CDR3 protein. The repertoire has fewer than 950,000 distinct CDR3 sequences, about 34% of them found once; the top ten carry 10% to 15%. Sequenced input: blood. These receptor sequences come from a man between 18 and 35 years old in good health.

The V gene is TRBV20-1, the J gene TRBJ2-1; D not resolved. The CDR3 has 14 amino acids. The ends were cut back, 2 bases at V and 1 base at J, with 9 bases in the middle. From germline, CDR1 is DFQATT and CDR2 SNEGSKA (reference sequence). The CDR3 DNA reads TGCAGTGCTAGAATAATGCCATCCTACAATGAGCAGTTCTTC. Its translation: CSARIMPSYNEQFF.

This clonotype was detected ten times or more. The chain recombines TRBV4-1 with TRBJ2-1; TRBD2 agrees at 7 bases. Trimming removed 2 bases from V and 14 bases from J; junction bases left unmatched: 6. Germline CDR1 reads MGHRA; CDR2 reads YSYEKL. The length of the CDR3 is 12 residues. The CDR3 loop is CASSQPMGLKFF. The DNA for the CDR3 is TGCGCCAGCAGCCAACCGATGGGACTAAAGTTCTTC.

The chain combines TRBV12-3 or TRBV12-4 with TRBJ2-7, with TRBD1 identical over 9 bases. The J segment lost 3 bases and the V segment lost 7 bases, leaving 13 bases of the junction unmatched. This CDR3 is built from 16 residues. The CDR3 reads CASTPTGGVERYEQYF. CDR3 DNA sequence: TGTGCCAGCACCCCTACAGGGGGCGTCGAACGCTACGAGCAGTACTTC.

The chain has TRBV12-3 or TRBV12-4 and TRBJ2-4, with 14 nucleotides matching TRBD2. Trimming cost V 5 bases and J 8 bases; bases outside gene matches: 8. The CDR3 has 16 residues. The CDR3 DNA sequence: TGTGCCAGCAGTAAGACTAGCGGGGGGGCAAGGGACATTCAGTACTTC. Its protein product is CASSKTSGGARDIQYF.

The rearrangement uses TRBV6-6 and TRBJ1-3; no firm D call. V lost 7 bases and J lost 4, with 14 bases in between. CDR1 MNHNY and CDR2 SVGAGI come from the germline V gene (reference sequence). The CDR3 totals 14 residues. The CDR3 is CASTPGGGGNTIYF. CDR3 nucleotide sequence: TGTGCCAGCACCCCGGGCGGCGGGGGAAACACCATATATTTT.

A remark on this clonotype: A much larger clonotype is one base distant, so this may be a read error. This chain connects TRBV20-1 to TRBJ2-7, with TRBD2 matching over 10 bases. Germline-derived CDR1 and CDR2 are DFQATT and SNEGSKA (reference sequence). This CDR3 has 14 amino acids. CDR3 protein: CSHRESGGGHEQYF. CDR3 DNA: TGCAGCCATAGGGAGAGCGGGGGGGGTCATGAGCAGTACTTC.

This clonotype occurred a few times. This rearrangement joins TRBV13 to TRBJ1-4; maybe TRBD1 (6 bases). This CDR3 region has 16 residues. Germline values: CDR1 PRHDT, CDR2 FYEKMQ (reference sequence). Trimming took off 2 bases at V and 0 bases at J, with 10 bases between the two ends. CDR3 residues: CASSLLQGTTNEKLFF. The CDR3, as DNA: TGTGCCAGCAGCTTATTACAGGGCACAACTAATGAAAAACTGTTTTTT.

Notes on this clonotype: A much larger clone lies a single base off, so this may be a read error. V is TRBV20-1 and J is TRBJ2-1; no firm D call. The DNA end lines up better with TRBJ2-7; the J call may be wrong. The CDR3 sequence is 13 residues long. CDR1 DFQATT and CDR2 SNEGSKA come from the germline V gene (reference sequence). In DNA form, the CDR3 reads TGCAGTGCTAGAGAGACTCCCAACAATGAGCAGTACTTC. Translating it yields CSARETPNNEQYF.

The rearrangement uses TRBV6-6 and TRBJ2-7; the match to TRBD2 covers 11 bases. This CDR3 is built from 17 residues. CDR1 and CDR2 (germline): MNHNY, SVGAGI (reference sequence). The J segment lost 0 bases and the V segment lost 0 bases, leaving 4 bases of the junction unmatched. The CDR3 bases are TGTGCCAGCAGTTACTCGACTAGCGGGGATAGCTCCTACGAGCAGTACTTC. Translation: CASSYSTSGDSSYEQYF.

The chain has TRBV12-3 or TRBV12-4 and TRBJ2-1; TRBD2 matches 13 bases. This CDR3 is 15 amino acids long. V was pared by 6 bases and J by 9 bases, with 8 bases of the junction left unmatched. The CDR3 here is CASSPGLAGAGEQFF. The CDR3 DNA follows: TGTGCCAGCAGCCCTGGACTAGCGGGGGCAGGTGAGCAGTTCTTC.

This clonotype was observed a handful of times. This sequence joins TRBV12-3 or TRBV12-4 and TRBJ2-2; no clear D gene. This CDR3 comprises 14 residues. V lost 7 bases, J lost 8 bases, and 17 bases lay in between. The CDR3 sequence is CASMVSLNIGELFF. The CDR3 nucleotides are TGTGCCAGCATGGTCTCTCTAAATATTGGGGAGCTGTTTTTT.

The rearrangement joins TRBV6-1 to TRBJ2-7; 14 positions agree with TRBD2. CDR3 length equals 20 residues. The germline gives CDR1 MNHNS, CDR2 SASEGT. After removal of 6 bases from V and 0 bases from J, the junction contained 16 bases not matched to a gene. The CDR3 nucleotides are TGTGCCAGCAGGGGTTCCTCCGGGACTAGCGGGGGCCGGAGCTCCTACGAGCAGTACTTC. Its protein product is CASRGSSGTSGGRSSYEQYF.

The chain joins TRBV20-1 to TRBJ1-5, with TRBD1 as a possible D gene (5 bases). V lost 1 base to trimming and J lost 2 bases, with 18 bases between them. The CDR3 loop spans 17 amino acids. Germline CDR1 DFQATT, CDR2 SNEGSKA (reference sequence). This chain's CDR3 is CSARVIGGYQRNQPQHF. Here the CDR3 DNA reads TGCAGTGCTAGAGTAATTGGGGGGTATCAGCGCAATCAGCCCCAGCATTTT.

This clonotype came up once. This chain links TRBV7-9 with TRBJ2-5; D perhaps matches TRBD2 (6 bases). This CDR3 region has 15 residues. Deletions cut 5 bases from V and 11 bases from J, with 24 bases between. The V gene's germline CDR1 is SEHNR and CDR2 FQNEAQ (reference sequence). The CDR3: CASSPMGGTYNEQYF. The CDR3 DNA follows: TGTGCCAGCAGCCCCATGGGAGGTACCTACAATGAGCAGTACTTC.

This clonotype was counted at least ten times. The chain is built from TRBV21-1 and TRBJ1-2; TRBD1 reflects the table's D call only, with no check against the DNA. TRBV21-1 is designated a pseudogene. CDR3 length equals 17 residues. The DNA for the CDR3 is TGTGCCAGCAGCAAAGACACGGGGCAGTCGCATGTCTATGGCTACACCTTC. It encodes CASSKDTGQSHVYGYTF.

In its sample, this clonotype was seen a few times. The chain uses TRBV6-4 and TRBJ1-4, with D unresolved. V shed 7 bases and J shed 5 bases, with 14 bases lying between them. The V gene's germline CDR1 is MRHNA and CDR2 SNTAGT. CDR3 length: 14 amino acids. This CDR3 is CASKDHAANEKLFF. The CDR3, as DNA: TGTGCCAGCAAGGATCATGCGGCCAATGAAAAACTGTTTTTT.

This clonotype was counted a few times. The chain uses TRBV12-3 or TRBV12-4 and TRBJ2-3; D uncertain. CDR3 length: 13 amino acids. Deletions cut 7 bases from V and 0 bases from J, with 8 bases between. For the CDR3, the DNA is TGTGCCAGCAAGGGTTATAGCACAGATACGCAGTATTTT. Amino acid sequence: CASKGYSTDTQYF.

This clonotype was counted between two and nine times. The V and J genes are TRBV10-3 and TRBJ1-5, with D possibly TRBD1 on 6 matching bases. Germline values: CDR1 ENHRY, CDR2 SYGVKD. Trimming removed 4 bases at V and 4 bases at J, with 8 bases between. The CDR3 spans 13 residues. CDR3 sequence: CAISGTENQPQHF. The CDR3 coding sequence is TGTGCCATCAGTGGGACAGAAAATCAGCCCCAGCATTTT.

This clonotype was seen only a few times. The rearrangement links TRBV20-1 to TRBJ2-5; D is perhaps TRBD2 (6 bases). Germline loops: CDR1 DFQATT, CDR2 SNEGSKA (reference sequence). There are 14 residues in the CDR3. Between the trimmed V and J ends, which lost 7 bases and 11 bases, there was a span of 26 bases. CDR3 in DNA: TGCAGTGTCCGTGGGGGGACCTTAGGGAATGAGCAGTACTTC. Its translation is CSVRGGTLGNEQYF.

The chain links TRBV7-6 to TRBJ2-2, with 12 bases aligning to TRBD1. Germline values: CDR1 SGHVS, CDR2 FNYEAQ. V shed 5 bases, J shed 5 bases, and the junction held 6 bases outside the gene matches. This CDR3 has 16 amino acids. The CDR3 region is CASSPRDRGPTGELFF. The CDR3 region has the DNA TGTGCCAGCAGCCCACGGGACAGGGGGCCGACCGGGGAGCTGTTTTTT.